What follows are 3 T cell receptor beta chains derived from one specimen sequenced in a study of technical replicates of blood from a few donors. This table comes from immunoSEQ multiplex PCR, and its TCRdb copy is limited to in-frame clones, with some not included. The top ten clones hold about 0.37% of a sample with approximately 92,000 clones, 95% of them seen once. The material sequenced was T cells isolated from PBMCs. All receptors come from a human donor in good health.

The rearrangement links TRBV27 to TRBJ2-5; 7 bases fit TRBD2. CDR3 length: 14 residues. V lost 2 bases and J lost 4; bases outside the gene matches: 4. From germline, CDR1 is MNHEY and CDR2 SMNVEV (reference sequence). The CDR3 DNA reads as TGTGCCAGCAGTTTAGCTTGGACTAGAGAGACCCAGTACTTC. Amino acid sequence: CASSLAWTRETQYF.

The chain joins TRBV28 to TRBJ2-1; D is unclear. Trimming cost V 5 bases and J 10 bases, with 18 bases left between them. Germline CDR1 reads MDHEN; CDR2 reads SYDVKM. The CDR3 is 14 residues long. CDR3 loop: CASSATPTAMEQFF. The CDR3, as DNA: TGTGCCAGCAGTGCAACCCCGACTGCAATGGAGCAGTTCTTC.

The chain joins TRBV11-2 to TRBJ2-7, with D perhaps matching TRBD1 (5 bases). The V gene's germline CDR1 is SGHAT and CDR2 FQNNGV. This CDR3 spans 15 amino acids. V was trimmed by 4 bases and J by 2 bases, leaving 15 bases between them. In DNA form, the CDR3 reads TGTGCCAGCAGCTACCGAAGGACACCGACCTACGAGCAGTACTTC. Its protein is CASSYRRTPTYEQYF.